This is a list of T cell receptor beta chains from one sample in a study of shared clonotypes between healthy human individuals. Here immunoSEQ multiplex PCR was the method, and the copy in TCRdb shows in-frame clones only, minus some. The table lists roughly 720,000 clones, about 90% of them singletons. Specimen: memory CD8+ T cells from PBMCs. The receptors shown here come from a man younger than 30 in good health. Some clones in this sample may be carry-over from other donors' samples. The CDR3 runs from the conserved cysteine through the conserved F or W. D genes are given only for firm matches. Only part of the rows carry a size: once, few, many, or a class if the clone is expanded.

TGTGCCAGCAGCCCCGGACAGCTCGGGGAGCTGTTTTTT	CASSPGQLGELFF	TRBV13	TRBJ2-2	-	-
TGTGCCAGCAGTTGGCGGGGGAGCTCCTACAATGAGCAGTTCTTC	CASSWRGSSYNEQFF	TRBV28	TRBJ2-1	TRBD2	-
TGCGCCAGCAGCCCGAAAGGTACCACCTACGAGCAGTACTTC	CASSPKGTTYEQYF	TRBV5-1	TRBJ2-7	-	-
TGCAGCTACCGGACAGGGGGATATGAGCAGTACTTC	CSYRTGGYEQYF	TRBV29-1	TRBJ2-7	TRBD1	-
TGTGCCAGCAGCGTATTACAGGGGGCTATGCACACCGGGGAGCTGTTTTTT	CASSVLQGAMHTGELFF	TRBV9	TRBJ2-2	TRBD1	once
TGTGCCAGCAGTTTTACAGGGACTGGGGGCGAGCAGTACTTC	CASSFTGTGGEQYF	TRBV28	TRBJ2-7	-	-
TGTGCCAGCAGCTTGGTCACCGAGACAGGGCTCCCGTTCTTC	CASSLVTETGLPFF	TRBV5-6	TRBJ2-1	TRBD1	-
TGTGCCAGCAGCAGTAGCGGGAGCTGGGGCGAGCAGTACTTC	CASSSSGSWGEQYF	TRBV7-9	TRBJ2-7	TRBD2	-
TGTGCCAGCAGCGTCTCAGGGTATATTGGCTACACCTTC	CASSVSGYIGYTF	TRBV9	TRBJ1-2	-	-
TGTGCCAGCACGGTGGAAAACTACTATGGCTACACCTTC	CASTVENYYGYTF	TRBV6-1	TRBJ1-2	-	once
TGTGCCAGCAGTTTCCAAAATCAGCCCCAGCATTTT	CASSFQNQPQHF	TRBV27	TRBJ1-5	-	-
TGTGCCAGCAGCAAAGGGGTCTGTGGGGCAGGGAAAAGGAACACTGAAGCTTTCTTT	CASSKGVCGAGKRNTEAFF	TRBV21-1	TRBJ1-1	-	-
TGTGCCAGCAGCACGACAGGGTTCTACGAGCAGTACTTC	CASSTTGFYEQYF	TRBV7-6	TRBJ2-7	TRBD1	-
TGTGCCAGCAGCAACCAGGGCGACCCCTACAATGAGCAGTTCTTC	CASSNQGDPYNEQFF	TRBV7-4	TRBJ2-1	-	once
TGTGCCAGCAGTTTTGGACGGTCTAGGCGAAGTTGTGAGTACTTC	CASSFGRSRRSCEYF	TRBV28	TRBJ2-5	-	-
TGTGCCAGCAGCTTAAGCGTTAAGTGGGAGGGCCTCTACGAGCAGTACTTC	CASSLSVKWEGLYEQYF	TRBV11-2	TRBJ2-7	TRBD2	-
TGTGCCAGCAGCTGGGGGGACAGTGGCATTCAGTACTTC	CASSWGDSGIQYF	TRBV7-9	TRBJ2-4	-	-
TGTGCCAGCAGCTTAGCAGGCCCGAACTTAGAAGCTTTCTTT	CASSLAGPNLEAFF	TRBV7-2	TRBJ1-1	-	-
TGTGCCAGCAGCGGGCCTGGGGAGCTGTTTTTT	CASSGPGELFF	TRBV9	TRBJ2-2	-	-
TGTGCCAGCAGTTTATCCCGGGACAGGGGCCTCCGTGAGCAGTTCTTC	CASSLSRDRGLREQFF	TRBV27	TRBJ2-1	TRBD1	-
TGTGCCAGCAGCTTAGCGGGAGACGAGCAGTACTTC	CASSLAGDEQYF	TRBV7-9	TRBJ2-7	-	-
TGTGCCAGCAGTTCCCTGCCTAGTATCAGCACAGATACGCAGTATTTT	CASSSLPSISTDTQYF	TRBV27	TRBJ2-3	-	-
TGTGCCAGCGGACAGGGATATCAGCCCCAGCATTTT	CASGQGYQPQHF	TRBV6-1	TRBJ1-5	TRBD1	-
TGTGCCACCAGCAGAGATAGGACAGCTTCCTACGAGCAGTACTTC	CATSRDRTASYEQYF	TRBV15	TRBJ2-7	-	-
TGCAGCGTTGAGGAGGAGACGTCCTACGAGCAGTACTTC	CSVEEETSYEQYF	TRBV29-1	TRBJ2-7	-	-
TGCGCCAGCAGCCTAGACAGGGTGAACACTGAAGCTTTCTTT	CASSLDRVNTEAFF	TRBV5-1	TRBJ1-1	TRBD1	once
TGCGCCAGCAGCCAAAGACTAGCGGGAGAGGGGGATACGCAGTATTTT	CASSQRLAGEGDTQYF	TRBV4-3	TRBJ2-3	TRBD2	-
TGTGCCAGCGCCTTGGGGGACGGCCTCATGAACACTGAAGCTTTCTTT	CASALGDGLMNTEAFF	TRBV19	TRBJ1-1	-	-
TGTGCCAGCAGTACCCGGACAGGCAACACTGAAGCTTTCTTT	CASSTRTGNTEAFF	TRBV6-5	TRBJ1-1	TRBD1	-
TGTGCCAGTAGTATAGTCGTGGGTCGGGTTACTGAAGCTTTCTTT	CASSIVVGRVTEAFF	TRBV19	TRBJ1-1	-	-
TGTGCCAGCAGTTTGGGACAGGGGCGTAAGGAGCAGTACTTC	CASSLGQGRKEQYF	TRBV28	TRBJ2-7	TRBD1	-
TGTGCCAGCAGTTTGATCCGGACGGATACGCAGTATTTT	CASSLIRTDTQYF	TRBV27	TRBJ2-3	-	once
TGTGCCAGCAGCGTAGGGGCGGGCCCTGCCTACGAGCAGTACTTC	CASSVGAGPAYEQYF	TRBV9	TRBJ2-7	-	once
TGTGCCAGCAGCCCCCCGACGCCCTCCTACAATGAGCAGTTCTTC	CASSPPTPSYNEQFF	TRBV7-9	TRBJ2-1	-	-
TGTGCCAGCAGGCTCCTAGGAGGTTACACCGGGGAGCTGTTTTTT	CASRLLGGYTGELFF	TRBV6-5	TRBJ2-2	-	-
TGTGCCAGCAGCCGCACCACAGGGAGTGAGCAGTTCTTC	CASSRTTGSEQFF	TRBV7-7	TRBJ2-1	-	-
TGCAGCGGGGCAGGGGATACCTACGAGCAGTACTTC	CSGAGDTYEQYF	TRBV29-1	TRBJ2-7	-	-
TGTGCCAGCAGCTTGGACAGGGCCCACGAGCAGTACTTC	CASSLDRAHEQYF	TRBV5-5	TRBJ2-7	-	-
TGCAGCGTTGAAGGGGAGTTTGGTGAAGCTTTCTTT	CSVEGEFGEAFF	TRBV29-1	TRBJ1-1	-	-
TGTGCCAGCAGCTTAGGGGGTTGGGGGGACGCTTTCTTT	CASSLGGWGDAFF	TRBV7-8	TRBJ1-1	-	-
TGTGCCTGGAGTGTAATAATCGATGAGCAGTTCTTC	CAWSVIIDEQFF	TRBV30	TRBJ2-1	-	-
TGTGCCAGCAGCCTTTCGGGCAGGGGGCACACTGAAGCTTTCTTT	CASSLSGRGHTEAFF	TRBV11-2	TRBJ1-1	TRBD1	-
TGTGCCAGCGAGCAGGGAGGCGGAACGACGGAGTACGAGCAGTACTTC	CASEQGGGTTEYEQYF	TRBV5-4	TRBJ2-7	-	-